This TCR beta chain was recorded in a study of response to subunit inactivated influenza vaccine. TCRdb re-called the RT-PCR reads with MiXCR, one entry per CDR3 protein. The sample consists of 400,000 to 550,000 distinct CDR3 sequences, 25% of them appearing once. This clonotype appeared a single time. This CDR3 has 14 residues. CDR1 is DFQATT and CDR2 is SNEGSKA in the germline V gene (reference sequence). Trimming removed 6 bases from V and 10 bases from J; junction bases left unmatched: 7. This chain links TRBV20-1 with TRBJ2-1; 15 bases are shared with TRBD2. The origin of this receptor is a man aged 50-59 years who received an inactivated influenza vaccine. The sample in question was CD4+ T cells sorted from PBMCs, obtained about 5 days after vaccination. Here the CDR3 DNA reads TGCAGTGCGTGGACTAGCGGGAGGGCCGGAGAGCAGTTCTTC. Protein: CSAWTSGRAGEQFF.